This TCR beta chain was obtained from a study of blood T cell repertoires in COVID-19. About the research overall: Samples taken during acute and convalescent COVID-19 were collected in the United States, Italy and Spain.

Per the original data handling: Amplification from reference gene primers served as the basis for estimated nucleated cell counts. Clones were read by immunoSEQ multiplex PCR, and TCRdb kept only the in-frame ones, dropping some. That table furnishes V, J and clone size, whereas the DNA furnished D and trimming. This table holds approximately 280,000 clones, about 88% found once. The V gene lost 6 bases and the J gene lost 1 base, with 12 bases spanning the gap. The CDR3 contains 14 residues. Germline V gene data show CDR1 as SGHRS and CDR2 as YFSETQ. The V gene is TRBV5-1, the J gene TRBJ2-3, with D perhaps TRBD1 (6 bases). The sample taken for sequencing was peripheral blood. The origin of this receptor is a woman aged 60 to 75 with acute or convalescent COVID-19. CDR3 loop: CASTTTGRTDTQYF. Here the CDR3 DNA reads TGCGCCAGCACCACGACAGGCCGCACAGATACGCAGTATTTT.